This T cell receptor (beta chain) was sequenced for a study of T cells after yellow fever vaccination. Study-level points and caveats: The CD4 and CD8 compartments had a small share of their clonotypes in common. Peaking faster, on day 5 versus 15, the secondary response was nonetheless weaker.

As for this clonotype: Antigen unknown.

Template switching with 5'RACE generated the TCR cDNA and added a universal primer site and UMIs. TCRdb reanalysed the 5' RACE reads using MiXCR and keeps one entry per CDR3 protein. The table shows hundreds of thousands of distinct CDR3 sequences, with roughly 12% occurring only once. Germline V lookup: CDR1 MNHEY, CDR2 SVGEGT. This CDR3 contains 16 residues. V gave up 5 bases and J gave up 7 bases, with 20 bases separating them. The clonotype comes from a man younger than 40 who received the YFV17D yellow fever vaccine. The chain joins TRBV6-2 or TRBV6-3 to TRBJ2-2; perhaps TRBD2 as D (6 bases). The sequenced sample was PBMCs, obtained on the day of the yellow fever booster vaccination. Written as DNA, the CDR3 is TGTGCCAGCAGTATAGGGGAGGAGAGGATAAGCGGGGAGCTGTTTTTT. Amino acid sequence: CASSIGEERISGELFF.